These 8 T cell receptor beta chains share one sample of origin, sequenced in a study of T cell responses to AZD1222 COVID-19 vaccine (dated by TCRdb to 2020 to 2023). Libraries were built with the immunoSEQ multiplex PCR assay. TCRdb took this table from immuneACCESS and kept in-frame rearrangements with V and J called. Such tables lack part of the clones; where checked against another copy, unresolved V genes explain under half of the gap, and the rest is unexplained. The table for this sample lists around 140,000 clones; around 90% of them were counted only once. The top ten clones comprise under 2% of the sample. Per the publication, the time point label means: about 28 days (+/-7) after the second vaccine dose. The sample consisted of peripheral blood, taken 28 days after the second AZD1222 dose. These receptors came from an adult who received the AZD1222 COVID-19 vaccine.

V gene TRBV18 combines with J gene TRBJ2-1; 11 bases fit TRBD2. Looked up from germline, CDR1 is KGHSH and CDR2 is LQKENI. This CDR3 contains 15 residues. Unmatched junction bases numbered 7, after V lost 3 bases and J lost 9 bases. The CDR3 coding sequence is TGTGCCAGCTCACCCCCGGGACTAGCGGATATTGAGCAGTTCTTC. Amino acids: CASSPPGLADIEQFF.

The gene calls are TRBV2 and TRBJ1-3, with a tentative D call TRBD1 (6 bases). V dropped 2 bases and J dropped 1 base, with 18 bases sitting between them. Germline V gene lookup returns CDR1 SNHLY and CDR2 FYNNEI. The CDR3 contains 18 residues. CDR3 region: CASSEKWTALQSGNTIYF. In nucleotides, the CDR3 is TGTGCCAGCAGTGAAAAGTGGACAGCTCTTCAGTCTGGAAACACCATATATTTT. The full variable domain, in which reference TRBV2 and TRBJ1-3 provide the parts outside the CDR3, is EPEVTQTPSHQVTQMGQEVILRCVPISNHLYFYWYRQILGQKVEFLVSFYNNEISEKSEIFDDQFSVERPDGSNFTLKIRSTKLEDSAMYFCASSEKWTALQSGNTIYFGEGSWLTVV.

The genes are TRBV5-1 and TRBJ1-3; no reliable D call. The ends were cut back, 4 bases at V and 4 bases at J, with 9 bases in the middle. The length of the CDR3 is 13 residues. Germline values: CDR1 SGHRS, CDR2 YFSETQ. CDR3 amino acids: CASSPGSGNTIYF. The CDR3 nucleotides read TGCGCCAGCAGCCCCGGCAGCGGAAACACCATATATTTT.

The V gene is TRBV6-2 or TRBV6-3, the J gene TRBJ1-1, with D hard to call. V was cut by 2 bases and J by 8 bases, with 6 bases left in between. Germline V gene sequence: CDR1 MNHEY, CDR2 SVGEGT. The CDR3 has 11 residues. The CDR3 sequence is CASSYKREAFF. For the CDR3, the DNA is TGTGCCAGCAGTTACAAACGCGAAGCTTTCTTT.

The gene calls are TRBV18 and TRBJ1-1; D remains unclear. The CDR3 loop spans 17 amino acids. V was cut by 0 bases and J by 4 bases, with 18 bases left in between. From germline, CDR1 is KGHSH and CDR2 LQKENI. For the CDR3, the DNA is TGTGCCAGCTCACCACCTAGTTCGGACTATTTTTCCACTGAAGCTTTCTTT. This gives the protein CASSPPSSDYFSTEAFF. Looking up the rest from reference TRBV18 and TRBJ1-1 gives the full variable domain: NAGVMQNPRHLVRRRGQEARLRCSPMKGHSHVYWYRQLPEEGLKFMVYLQKENIIDESGMPKERFSAEFPKEGPSILRIQQVVRGDSAAYFCASSPPSSDYFSTEAFFGQGTRLTVV.

V and J are TRBV10-1 and TRBJ2-1; unclear D gene. The V and J ends lost 6 bases and 9 bases respectively, with 12 bases between them. CDR3 length: 12 residues. Germline lookup yields CDR1 WNHNN and CDR2 SYGVQD (reference sequence). CDR3 sequence (DNA): TGCGCCAGCAGACGAGCGAAGGGTGAGCAGTTCTTC. Its translation: CASRRAKGEQFF.

The genes are TRBV5-1 and TRBJ2-7, with TRBD2 matching over 7 bases. The CDR3 spans 15 residues. Germline trimming cut 2 bases from V and 4 bases from J; bases unmatched to any gene: 9. Germline assignment: CDR1 SGHRS and CDR2 YFSETQ. The CDR3 is CASSLTGTNRYEQYF. The CDR3 region has the DNA TGCGCCAGCAGCTTAACCGGGACTAATAGGTACGAGCAGTACTTC.

The rearrangement joins TRBV5-5 to TRBJ2-7; possible D gene TRBD2, 6 bases. Trimming stripped 2 bases from V and 3 bases from J, with 9 bases between. Germline CDR1 reads SGHKS; CDR2 reads YYEKEE (reference sequence). The CDR3 covers 13 residues. CDR3 sequence: CASSLGGLYEQYF. The CDR3 DNA reads as TGTGCCAGCAGCTTAGGAGGGCTCTACGAGCAGTACTTC.